Listed below are T cell receptor beta chains from one sample, sequenced in a study of blood T cell repertoires in COVID-19. The data were produced by immunoSEQ multiplex PCR, yet TCRdb's version contains in-frame clones alone and is incomplete. Of roughly 430,000 clones listed, roughly 90% are singletons. Sequenced sample: PBMCs or T cells enriched from blood (not recorded which). These TCRs come from a woman in her thirties or forties with acute COVID-19. Each CDR3 is given with its conserved first and last residue. The order of the fields is clone size, D gene, J gene, V gene, CDR3 protein, CDR3 DNA. A D gene is named only where the DNA matches it firmly. Clone size, where shown, is once, few, many, or a class for clones that have expanded.

.	.	TRBJ1-2	TRBV28	CASSLSKGGYTF	TGTGCCAGCAGTTTAAGCAAGGGGGGCTACACCTTC
.	TRBD1	TRBJ1-2	TRBV30	CAWSWDSHNYGYTF	TGTGCCTGGAGTTGGGACAGCCATAACTATGGCTACACCTTC
.	TRBD2	TRBJ2-5	TRBV4-2	CASSPRVAGEEETQYF	TGTGCCAGCAGCCCCCGAGTAGCGGGGGAAGAAGAGACCCAGTACTTC
.	.	TRBJ1-1	TRBV21-1	CANHTRKAFF	TGTGCCAACCACACTAGGAAAGCTTTCTTT
.	TRBD1	TRBJ1-5	TRBV5-1	CASSLETGGQPQHF	TGCGCCAGCAGCTTGGAGACAGGGGGTCAGCCCCAGCATTTT
.	.	TRBJ1-1	TRBV11-3	CASSSSSTASAFF	TGTGCCAGCAGCTCTTCTTCCACCGCCAGTGCTTTCTTT
.	.	TRBJ1-1	TRBV6-5	CASTRGTEAFF	TGTGCCTCAACCCGGGGAACTGAAGCTTTCTTT
.	TRBD2	TRBJ2-4	TRBV2	CASKGGLAGSKRYF	TGTGCCAGCAAAGGAGGACTAGCGGGGTCTAAAAGGTACTTC
.	.	TRBJ1-1	TRBV13	CASSLGLRGNTEAFF	TGTGCCAGCAGCTTAGGCCTTCGGGGGAACACTGAAGCTTTCTTT
.	.	TRBJ2-7	TRBV6-5	CASSLPGSRSYEQYF	TGTGCCAGCAGTTTACCAGGGTCGAGGTCCTACGAGCAGTACTTC
.	TRBD2	TRBJ2-3	TRBV3-1/TRBV3-2	CASSLGGGTDTQYF	TGTGCCAGCAGCCTTGGGGGGGGCACAGATACGCAGTATTTT
.	.	TRBJ2-1	TRBV4-2	CASSQDLLAGEQFF	TGTGCCAGCAGCCAAGATCTCCTCGCGGGGGAGCAGTTCTTC
.	.	TRBJ2-7	TRBV30	CAWSLGRVTYEQYF	TGTGCCTGGAGCCTAGGGCGGGTTACCTACGAGCAGTACTTC
few	.	TRBJ1-1	TRBV29-1	CSVSWGRGNTEAFF	TGCAGCGTTTCCTGGGGCAGGGGGAACACTGAAGCTTTCTTT
few	TRBD1	TRBJ1-1	TRBV2	CASSLRSTGGKGAFF	TGTGCCAGCAGCCTACGCAGCACAGGGGGTAAGGGAGCTTTCTTT
.	TRBD2	TRBJ2-7	TRBV10-2	CASSEGLAGGLYEQYF	TGCGCCAGCAGTGAGGGTCTAGCGGGGGGGTTGTACGAGCAGTACTTC
.	TRBD1	TRBJ1-3	TRBV5-1	CASSVQGTGNTIYF	TGCGCCAGCAGCGTACAGGGGACTGGAAACACCATATATTTT
.	TRBD1	TRBJ1-5	TRBV30	CAWSRRGGQGANQPQHF	TGTGCCTGGAGTCGTCGGGGGGGACAGGGCGCCAATCAGCCCCAGCATTTT
.	.	TRBJ1-1	TRBV18	CASSPRQAVNTEAFF	TGTGCCAGCTCACCAAGACAGGCTGTGAACACTGAAGCTTTCTTT
.	.	TRBJ2-1	TRBV5-1	CASSLGGLSSYNEQFF	TGCGCCAGCAGCTTGGGGGGGCTCAGCTCCTACAATGAGCAGTTCTTC
.	.	TRBJ1-1	TRBV10-1	CASSEDRHTEAFF	TGCGCCAGCAGTGAGGACAGACACACTGAAGCTTTCTTT
.	.	TRBJ1-2	TRBV29-1	CSVWSGGPHGYTF	TGCAGCGTTTGGAGCGGGGGGCCTCATGGCTACACCTTC
.	.	TRBJ1-5	TRBV21-1	CASKRGSNQPQHF	TGTGCCAGCAAAAGAGGGAGCAATCAGCCCCAGCATTTT
.	.	TRBJ1-2	TRBV5-6	CASSFYRANYGYTF	TGTGCCAGCAGCTTTTATCGAGCCAACTATGGCTACACCTTC
.	.	TRBJ2-7	TRBV10-3	CAISEGGSSYEQYF	TGTGCCATCAGTGAGGGGGGCAGCTCCTACGAGCAGTACTTC
.	TRBD1	TRBJ1-2	TRBV5-5	CASSFRRGQGDGYTF	TGTGCCAGCTCTTTCCGGAGAGGACAGGGAGATGGCTACACCTTC
.	.	TRBJ1-5	TRBV2	CATTQGPDQPQHF	TGTGCCACCACACAGGGTCCGGATCAGCCCCAGCATTTT
many	.	TRBJ2-7	TRBV7-2	CASSLGSGEQYF	TGTGCCAGCAGCTTAGGGTCAGGAGAGCAGTACTTC
.	.	TRBJ1-2	TRBV6-6	CASSYQENYGYTF	TGTGCCAGCAGTTATCAGGAAAACTATGGCTACACCTTC
.	.	TRBJ2-7	TRBV6-5	CASSYEGFPYEQYF	TGTGCCAGCAGTTACGAGGGTTTTCCCTACGAGCAGTACTTC
once	TRBD1	TRBJ2-1	TRBV27	CASSRLPGQTNEQFF	TGTGCCAGCAGCCGACTTCCGGGACAGACCAATGAGCAGTTCTTC
few	.	TRBJ1-3	TRBV11-2	CASSPTGSGNTIYF	TGTGCCAGCAGCCCCACAGGCTCTGGAAACACCATATATTTT
.	.	TRBJ1-2	TRBV18	CASSPGAQEGYTF	TGTGCCAGCTCACCAGGGGCGCAGGAAGGCTACACCTTC
.	.	TRBJ2-2	TRBV9	CASRAPEYTGELFF	TGTGCCAGCAGGGCCCCGGAGTATACCGGGGAGCTGTTTTTT
.	TRBD1	TRBJ1-1	TRBV6-2/TRBV6-3	CASSPGTGDRAFF	TGTGCCAGCAGCCCCGGGACAGGGGATCGAGCTTTCTTT
.	.	TRBJ1-2	TRBV7-2	CAQTRGEDYGYTF	TGTGCCCAAACACGGGGGGAGGACTATGGCTACACCTTC
once	.	TRBJ1-1	TRBV29-1	CSVDGASETEAFF	TGCAGCGTTGATGGGGCTTCGGAAACTGAAGCTTTCTTT
once	.	TRBJ2-1	TRBV29-1	CSVERGNNEQFF	TGCAGCGTTGAAAGGGGTAACAATGAGCAGTTCTTC
.	TRBD1	TRBJ1-2	TRBV12-3/TRBV12-4	CASSLRTGFGYTF	TGTGCCAGCAGTCTACGGACAGGGTTTGGCTACACCTTC
.	TRBD1	TRBJ1-4	TRBV7-7	CASSARQGANEKLFF	TGTGCCAGCAGCGCCCGACAGGGGGCTAATGAAAAACTGTTTTTT
few	.	TRBJ1-2	TRBV6-5	CASRPTVNYGYTF	TGTGCCAGCAGACCCACAGTAAACTATGGCTACACCTTC